These 22 T cell receptor beta chains originate from one sample sequenced in a study of blood T cell repertoires in COVID-19 (dated by TCRdb to between 2020 and 2021). Library preparation used the immunoSEQ multiplex PCR assay. The source is immuneACCESS, and TCRdb retained only in-frame sequences with V and J called. Part of the clones is not carried over; for the studies checked, unresolved V genes explain less than half of this, and the remainder is unexplained. This sample comprises about 180,000 clones, over 60% of them detected only once. The ten most abundant clones make up about 25% of the sample. The source material was peripheral blood. The receptors here all came from a woman aged 70-85 years with acute or convalescent COVID-19.

The V call is TRBV30, the J call TRBJ2-1; possibly TRBD2 for D (5 bases). The V end lost 0 bases, the J end lost 8 bases, and 11 bases lay between the germline ends. Germline-derived CDR1 and CDR2 are GTSNPN and SVGIG (reference sequence). The CDR3 runs to 13 residues. This CDR3 reads CAWSVKMRDEQFF. The CDR3 DNA reads as TGTGCCTGGAGTGTAAAAATGAGGGATGAGCAGTTCTTC.

The sample holds many counts of this clone. The chain carries TRBV5-1 and TRBJ2-5; 7 positions agree with TRBD1. V was pared by 3 bases and J by 1 base, with 9 bases of the junction left unmatched. Germline-derived CDR1 and CDR2 are SGHRS and YFSETQ. This CDR3 region has 16 residues. CDR3 DNA sequence: TGCGCCAGCAGCTCTGGGGACAGCGAAATCCAAGAGACCCAGTACTTC. Translated, it gives CASSSGDSEIQETQYF.

The chain combines TRBV3-1 (or the pseudogene TRBV3-2) with TRBJ1-2; 8 bases are shared with TRBD1. The CDR3 contains 14 residues. The germline CDR1 and CDR2 sequences are LGHDT and YNNKEL (reference sequence). The trim removed 3 bases at V and 7 bases at J, leaving 7 bases unmatched. CDR3 DNA sequence: TGTGCCAGCAGCCACTCGACAGGGGCTACTGGCTACACCTTC. Translating gives CASSHSTGATGYTF.

Ten or more counts support this clone. V is TRBV3-1 (or the pseudogene TRBV3-2) and J is TRBJ2-3, with D possibly matching TRBD2 (6 bases). Germline lookup yields CDR1 LGHDT and CDR2 YNNKEL (reference sequence). The CDR3 has 13 amino acids. Trimming removed 4 bases at V and 6 bases at J, with 11 bases between. The CDR3 reads CASSLMEGDTQYF. CDR3 sequence (DNA): TGTGCCAGCAGCCTCATGGAGGGCGATACGCAGTATTTT.

The chain has TRBV19 and TRBJ2-6; possibly TRBD1 for D (6 bases). V was shortened by 6 bases and J by 1 base, with 13 bases between the two germline ends. Per the germline V gene, CDR1 is LNHDA and CDR2 is SQIVND (reference sequence). The CDR3 is 16 amino acids. The CDR3: CASRTLGGSGANVLTF. The CDR3 DNA reads as TGTGCCAGTAGAACACTAGGGGGATCTGGGGCCAACGTCCTGACTTTC. The full variable domain, rest sourced from reference TRBV19 and TRBJ2-6, is DGGITQSPKYLFRKEGQNVTLSCEQNLNHDAMYWYRQDPGQGLRLIYYSQIVNDFQKGDIAEGYSVSREKKESFPLTVTSAQKNPTAFYLCASRTLGGSGANVLTFGAGSRLTVL.

This clone was seen only a few times. This chain's CDR3 is CASSLGGEYSGNTIYF. The CDR3 region has the DNA TGCGCCAGCAGCCTCGGAGGGGAATACTCTGGAAACACCATATATTTT. The rearrangement joins TRBV5-1 to TRBJ1-3, with D possibly being TRBD1 (5 bases). Trimming took off 4 bases at V and 0 bases at J, with 14 bases between the two ends. The CDR3 is made up of 16 amino acids. Germline V CDR1 and CDR2: SGHRS, YFSETQ. Drawing the rest from reference TRBV5-1 and TRBJ1-3, the complete variable domain is KAGVTQTPRYLIKTRGQQVTLSCSPISGHRSVSWYQQTPGQGLQFLFEYFSETQRNKGNFPGRFSGRQFSNSRSEMNVSTLELGDSALYLCASSLGGEYSGNTIYFGEGSWLTVV.

About this clone itself: Other nucleotide sequences from this sample produce the same CDR3. The chain employs TRBV30 and TRBJ2-1; D is unresolved. There are 11 residues in the CDR3. CDR1 is GTSNPN and CDR2 is SVGIG in the germline V gene (reference sequence). Trimming pared 0 bases from V and 7 bases from J, leaving 4 bases between. This chain's CDR3 is CAWSVLNEQFF. The CDR3 DNA follows: TGTGCCTGGAGTGTATTAAATGAGCAGTTCTTC.

V is TRBV9 and J is TRBJ2-2, with no clear D. Per germline, CDR1 SGDLS and CDR2 YYNGEE. The CDR3 extends over 15 amino acids. V lost 3 bases and J 7 bases, leaving 16 bases between the germline ends. DNA of the CDR3: TGTGCCAGCAGCGCGGGTTCCAAGATGCTCGGGGAGCTGTTTTTT. Amino acid sequence: CASSAGSKMLGELFF.

The chain joins TRBV30 to TRBJ2-1; 10 bases align to TRBD2. V gave up 5 bases and J gave up 1 base; unmatched junction bases: 2. The CDR3 has 14 residues. Germline V gene data show CDR1 as GTSNPN and CDR2 as SVGIG (reference sequence). The CDR3 DNA follows: TGTGCCTGGGCTAGCGGGAGTTCCTACAATGAGCAGTTCTTC. Its protein is CAWASGSSYNEQFF. Drawing the rest from reference TRBV30 and TRBJ2-1, the complete variable domain is SQTIHQWPATLVQPVGSPLSLECTVEGTSNPNLYWYRQAAGRGLQLLFYSVGIGQISSEVPQNLSASRPQDRQFILSSKKLLLSDSGFYLCAWASGSSYNEQFFGPGTRLTVL.

The chain uses TRBV6-5 and TRBJ2-7, with a tentative D call TRBD2 (6 bases). The CDR3 consists of 13 residues. Trimming pared 5 bases from V and 2 bases from J, leaving 10 bases between. Germline V gene data show CDR1 as MNHEY and CDR2 as SVGAGI. The CDR3 nucleotides are TGTGCCAGCAGTCGGACTATTACCTACGAGCAGTACTTC. Encoded protein: CASSRTITYEQYF.

This clone was detected once. This chain connects TRBV7-9 to TRBJ2-4; weak D call: TRBD1 (5 bases). The CDR3 sequence is 15 residues long. Trimming pared 6 bases from V and 1 base from J, leaving 13 bases between. CDR1 SEHNR and CDR2 FQNEAQ come from the germline V gene (reference sequence). This chain's CDR3 is CASSSGQSAKNIQYF. In DNA, the CDR3 is TGTGCCAGCAGTTCAGGGCAATCGGCCAAAAACATTCAGTACTTC.

The chain carries TRBV2 and TRBJ2-1; TRBD2 aligns across 10 bases. Germline V gives CDR1 SNHLY, CDR2 FYNNEI. J gave up 6 bases and V 2 bases, and 4 bases lay outside the gene matches. This CDR3 spans 15 amino acids. The DNA of the CDR3 is TGTGCCAGCAGTGAAATAGCGGGAGGCTCCAATGAGCAGTTCTTC. Its protein is CASSEIAGGSNEQFF.

The chain couples TRBV5-1 to TRBJ2-5; TRBD2 matches 16 bases. The CDR3 runs to 18 residues. Germline V CDR1 and CDR2: SGHRS, YFSETQ. V trimming: 4 bases; J trimming: 2 bases; junction bases outside the gene matches: 8. CDR3 bases: TGCGCCAGCAGCCTGATGGGACTAGCGGGAGGGGGGCAAGAGACCCAGTACTTC. It yields the protein CASSLMGLAGGGQETQYF.

The chain carries TRBV19 and TRBJ2-7; 8 bases match TRBD2. V shed 2 bases and J 0 bases; nucleotides not matched to a gene: 3. The CDR3 is 15 residues long. The germline CDR1 and CDR2 sequences are LNHDA and SQIVND (reference sequence). CDR3 sequence reads: CASSIQAGASYEQYF. CDR3 nucleotide sequence: TGTGCCAGTAGTATACAAGCGGGAGCCTCCTACGAGCAGTACTTC.

V gene TRBV5-6 combines with J gene TRBJ2-7, with 9 nucleotides matching TRBD1. Germline trimming cut 3 bases from V and 6 bases from J; bases unmatched to any gene: 1. Germline V gene sequence: CDR1 SGHDT, CDR2 YYEEEE. There are 12 residues in the CDR3. CDR3 protein: CASSSGQGEQYF. Written as DNA, the CDR3 is TGTGCCAGCAGCTCGGGACAGGGCGAGCAGTACTTC.

This sequence joins TRBV10-2 and TRBJ1-5; 8 bases map to TRBD1. The germline V gene has CDR1 WSHSY and CDR2 SAAADI. The CDR3 is made up of 16 amino acids. V shed 3 bases, J shed 3 bases, and the junction held 7 bases outside the gene matches. The CDR3 reads CASSEGTGRNNQPQHF. In DNA, the CDR3 is TGCGCCAGCAGTGAAGGGACAGGTCGAAACAATCAGCCCCAGCATTTT.

The rearrangement links TRBV7-9 to TRBJ2-2; no clear D. Germline-derived CDR1 and CDR2 are SEHNR and FQNEAQ (reference sequence). This CDR3 is built from 12 residues. Trimming removed 1 base at V and 8 bases at J, with 5 bases between. CDR3 in amino acids: CASSLEQGELFF. The CDR3, as DNA: TGTGCCAGCAGCTTAGAACAGGGGGAGCTGTTTTTT. The variable domain in full, completed from reference TRBV7-9 and TRBJ2-2, reads DTGVSQNPRHKITKRGQNVTFRCDPISEHNRLYWYRQTLGQGPEFLTYFQNEAQLEKSRLLSDRFSAERPKGSFSTLEIQRTEQGDSAMYLCASSLEQGELFFGEGSRLTVL.

This clone was found a few times. The chain is built from TRBV19 and TRBJ2-5; 7 bases align to TRBD2. CDR1 is LNHDA and CDR2 is SQIVND in the germline V gene (reference sequence). The V gene end was trimmed by 8 bases and the J gene end by 5 bases; junction bases not matched to a gene: 8. The CDR3 runs 13 residues. CDR3: CASRAAGVETQYF. As DNA, the CDR3 is TGTGCCAGTCGGGCGGCGGGAGTGGAGACCCAGTACTTC.

This clone showed up many times. The genes are TRBV29-1 and TRBJ2-3; TRBD2 aligns across 10 bases. V was clipped by 4 bases and J by 3 bases; unmatched bases: 7. The V gene's germline CDR1 is SQVTM and CDR2 ANQGSEA. The CDR3 consists of 15 residues. The CDR3 DNA is TGCAGCGTTGCGGGTCTAGCGGGAGTTACAGATACGCAGTATTTT. Protein sequence: CSVAGLAGVTDTQYF.

CDR3 protein: CASRLQGDNEQFF. The CDR3, as DNA: TGTGCCAGTCGGTTACAGGGAGACAATGAGCAGTTCTTC. The rearrangement uses TRBV19 and TRBJ2-1, with a tentative D call TRBD1 (6 bases). V was trimmed by 8 bases and J by 5 bases, leaving 13 bases between them. Germline values: CDR1 LNHDA, CDR2 SQIVND (reference sequence). CDR3 size: 13 residues.

Points on this clone: The sample has other DNA sequences that encode this CDR3 too. The J gene is TRBJ1-2, the V gene TRBV9; D possibly corresponds to TRBD1 (6 bases). CDR1 and CDR2 from the germline V gene are SGDLS and YYNGEE. The CDR3 is 12 amino acids. The V end lost 5 bases, the J end lost 2 bases, and 7 bases lay between the germline ends. CDR3 protein: CASRQGNYGYTF. The CDR3 region has the DNA TGTGCCAGCAGACAGGGAAACTATGGCTACACCTTC.

The V and J genes are TRBV6-5 and TRBJ1-1; no firm D call. Trimming pared 9 bases from V and 6 bases from J, leaving 20 bases between. The V gene's germline CDR1 is MNHEY and CDR2 SVGAGI. This CDR3 is built from 14 residues. In nucleotides, the CDR3 is TGTGCCAGTACGAGATTCGGTACCGGGGCTGAAGCTTTCTTT. Its protein product is CASTRFGTGAEAFF.